This TCR beta chain was identified during a study of blood T cell repertoires in COVID-19. Across the whole study: Sites in the United States, Italy and Spain provided acute and convalescent COVID-19 samples. T cells, B-cell-depleted T cells, or PBMCs provided the cDNA or gDNA that served as material.

Authors' analysis steps: Amplifying reference gene primers gave estimates of nucleated cell counts. Libraries were prepared by immunoSEQ multiplex PCR; TCRdb keeps only in-frame clonotypes and omits some of them. That table is the source of V, J and clone size, and D and trimming were worked out from the DNA. Among 300,000 to 400,000 clones listed, roughly 88% were seen once. CDR1 SNHLY and CDR2 FYNNEI come from the germline V gene. The CDR3 runs 16 residues. J lost 6 bases, V lost 6 bases, and 13 bases had no gene match. This receptor was taken from a young woman with COVID-19, enrolled during active disease. Sequencing input: peripheral blood. This chain uses TRBV2 with TRBJ2-7, with 11 bases aligning to TRBD2. The CDR3 sequence: CASSRELAGAASEQYF. CDR3 DNA: TGTGCCAGCAGCCGAGAACTAGCGGGAGCGGCCTCCGAGCAGTACTTC.